This TCR beta chain stems from a study of human versus mouse CDR3 diversity and MHC coevolution (dated by TCRdb to between 2016 and 2019). For the study in its entirety: According to reports, the immunoSEQ assay can detect one in 200,000 T cells and keeps multiplex PCR amplification bias to a minimum. Valid reads per sample ranged from roughly 5.5 x 10^6 to 1.6 x 10^7 across mouse and human samples. Repertoires of human naive CD4 T cells were used as a reference for TCR selection on multiple MHC II alleles and were compared against human-TCR-locus transgenic mice carrying single MHC II. Three healthy volunteer blood donors were included in the human cohort, with one aged 30 to 40, one aged 40 to 49 and one aged 60 to 70 at collection.

The QIAGEN blood and tissue kit was used to extract genomic DNA from sorted cells, and the DNA was quantified on a NanoDrop 1000. TCR alpha and beta chains were deep sequenced and quantified on the immunoSEQ platform using multiplex PCR of genomic DNA. Concerning the study's data processing: IMGT gene and region definitions were used for annotation of the TCR sequences. Out-of-frame rearrangements were taken as a proxy for the preselection repertoire and were compared with in-frame clonotypes. To estimate repertoire size, the study used the iCHAO1 estimator that comes with the immunoSEQ platform. Clonal inequality was measured with a Gini index on in-frame amino acid clonotypes, based on the Lorenz curve. Shared clonotypes were counted with the intersect function of the R package tcR, and similarity was scored with the Jaccard index. Frequencies of V, J and V-J usage were subjected to principal component analysis with the R prcomp function, without normalization. TCRdb holds this immuneACCESS table with in-frame rearrangements only. Some clones are missing; in checked studies, unresolved V genes explain under half, and the rest has no known cause. Clone size and V and J calls were adopted from that table, with D and trimming inferred from the DNA. The table for this sample lists more than 60,000 clones; less than 95% of them were counted only once. Around 0.15% of the sample is in the top ten clones.

To note about this clone: No antigen is known for it. Base quality data are lacking; no much larger clone is found one base away.

Naive CD4 T cells, defined as CD45RO-negative and CD62L-positive, were isolated from PBMCs by fluorescence-activated cell sorting. Around 48 ml of fresh peripheral blood was collected from each donor, and PBMCs were isolated by Ficoll density centrifugation. All samples were sorted on a FACSAria III instrument and reached purity above 85%. Beyond this particular receptor, the publication reports: The largest TCR beta repertoire according to iCHAO1 estimates belonged to humans, at 1.6 million or so clonotypes, a result attributed likely to selection by multiple MHC II molecules. Repertoire diversity was not regarded as directly comparable between humans and mice because human T cells were selected on roughly 6 MHC II alleles. Most of the three human donors showed the lowest clonal inequality scores among all compared groups. On average, more CDR3 deletions and insertions were observed in humans than in mice, indicating greater exonuclease and TdT activity.

CDR1 and CDR2, looked up from the germline V gene, are SGHDT and YYEEEE. Taken from cysteine to phenylalanine, the CDR3 has 13 residues. Solely the CDR3 DNA is kept, with 39 bases framed from the first base. Trimming takes 4 bases off V and 4 bases off J; junction bases not matched to a gene: 1. Sequenced sample: naive CD4+ T cells from blood. The cell subset or site label on this specimen signifies: CD45RO-negative CD62L-positive naive CD4 T cells. The chain employs TRBV5-6 and TRBJ1-2; 10 bases in between match TRBD1. The sequence came from a person between 25 and 75 years old in good health. The sequenced DNA is TGTGCCAGCAGCGGGACAGGGGTCTATGGCTACACCTTC. Its amino acids are CASSGTGVYGYTF.